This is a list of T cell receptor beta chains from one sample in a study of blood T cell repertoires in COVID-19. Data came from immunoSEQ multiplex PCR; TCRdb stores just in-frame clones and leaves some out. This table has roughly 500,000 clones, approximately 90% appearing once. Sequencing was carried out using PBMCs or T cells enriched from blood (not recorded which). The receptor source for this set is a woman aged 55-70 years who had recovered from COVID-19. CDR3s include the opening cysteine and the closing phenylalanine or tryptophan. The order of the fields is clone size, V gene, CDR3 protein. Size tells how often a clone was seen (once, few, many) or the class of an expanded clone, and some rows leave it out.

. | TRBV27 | CASSFEGLNTGELFF
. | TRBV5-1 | CASSLAEANYGYTF
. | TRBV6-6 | CASSDTFSGNTIYF
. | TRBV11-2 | CASSSIQGKGQGYGYTF
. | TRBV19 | CASSNDRGRNGYTF
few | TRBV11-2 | CASSFGQGNQPQHF
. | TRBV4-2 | CASSQVWASTDTQYF
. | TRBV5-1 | CASGQTSGNTIYF
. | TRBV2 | CASRGGGGTGELFF
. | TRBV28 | CASSSPRTGKGYTF
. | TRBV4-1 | CASSLGTRSDTQYF
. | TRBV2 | CATNRWRNTEAFF
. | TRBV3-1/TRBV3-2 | CASSQDVGQNSPLHF
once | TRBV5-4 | CASSLDSGGDTQYF
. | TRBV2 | CASRPAGEQYF
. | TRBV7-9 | CASSESAGAANYGYTF
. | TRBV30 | CAWSLRHSGNTIYF
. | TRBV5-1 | CASSSGGGGNTIYF
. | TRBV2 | CASSPPELYSYNEQFF
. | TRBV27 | CASSPSGAGGYTF
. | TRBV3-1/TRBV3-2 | CASSQEGPYRGADTQYF
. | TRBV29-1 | CSVVVSGGPTDTQYF
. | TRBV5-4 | CASSYAGTGNRQYF
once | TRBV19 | CASSNTGWGYTF
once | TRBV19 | CASSIAGQIYEQYF
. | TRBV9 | CASSGPYGYTF
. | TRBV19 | CASSTSSTDTQYF
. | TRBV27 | CASLTLRGLAANQPQHF
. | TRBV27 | CASSPETSGVVTGELFF
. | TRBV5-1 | CASSLVGSLNEKLFF
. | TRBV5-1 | CASSFQGTTGGETQYF
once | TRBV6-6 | CASTKAGAETQYF
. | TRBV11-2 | CASSLFFGTGGLDTEAFF
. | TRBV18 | CASSPRTTGNEKLFF
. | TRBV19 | CASRPGLAATGELFF
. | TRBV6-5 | CASSYLAGPPYEQYF